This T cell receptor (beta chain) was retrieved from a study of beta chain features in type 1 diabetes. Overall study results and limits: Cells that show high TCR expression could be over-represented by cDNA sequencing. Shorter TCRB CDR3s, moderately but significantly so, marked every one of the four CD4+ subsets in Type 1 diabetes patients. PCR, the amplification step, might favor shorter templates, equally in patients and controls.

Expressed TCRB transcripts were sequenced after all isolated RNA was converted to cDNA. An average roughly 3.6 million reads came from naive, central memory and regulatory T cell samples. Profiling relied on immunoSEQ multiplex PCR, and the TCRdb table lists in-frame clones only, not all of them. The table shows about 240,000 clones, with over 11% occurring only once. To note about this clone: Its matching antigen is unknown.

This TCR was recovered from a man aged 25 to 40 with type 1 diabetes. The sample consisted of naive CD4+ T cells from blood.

The CDR3 DNA reads as TGTGCTAGCGCATCTAGCGGCAGCTACGAGCAGTACTTC. Protein product: CASASSGSYEQYF. The rearrangement links TRBV12-5 to TRBJ2-7, with 7 bases matching TRBD2. The V and J ends lost 9 bases and 3 bases, in that order; junction bases with no gene match: 8. Per germline, CDR1 LGHNT and CDR2 FRNRAP. The CDR3 runs to 13 residues.